The 28 T cell receptor beta chains listed next were all sequenced from one sample in a study of T cells after yellow fever vaccination (dated by TCRdb to between 2018 and 2021). Read against the paper, the sample's treatment or condition label means: live attenuated yellow fever vaccine strain. The library was prepared using 5' RACE. TCRdb names Illumina HiSeq 2500 as the instrument used. TCRdb itself trimmed the public reads at Q25 with fastp, ran MiXCR and retained productive beta chains. When rows share a CDR3 protein, they turn into one entry using the most common DNA and genes. Within this sample are 200,000 to 300,000 distinct CDR3 sequences, with 6.9% of them counted one time only. Jointly, the top ten make up 0.65% to 0.9% of the sample. Here the sequenced sample was CD4+ T cells sorted from PBMCs, taken 15 days after the yellow fever booster vaccination. These TCRs come from a man aged 25-45 years who received the YFV17D yellow fever vaccine.

This clonotype was seen repeatedly, ten times or more. The chain employs TRBV20-1 and TRBJ2-2, with 12 bases fitting TRBD1. CDR3 size: 17 residues. Trimming removed 3 bases from V and 1 base from J; junction bases left unmatched: 6. Germline V CDR1 and CDR2: DFQATT, SNEGSKA (reference sequence). CDR3 sequence: CSASPGQGALNTGELFF. Written as DNA, the CDR3 is TGCAGTGCTAGTCCGGGACAGGGGGCTCTGAACACCGGGGAGCTGTTTTTT.

This clonotype came up many times. The CDR3 DNA sequence: TGCAGTGCTATCCGGGGGGGGGCAGAGACCCAGTACTTC. Its translation: CSAIRGGAETQYF. The chain recombines TRBV20-1 with TRBJ2-5; 8 nucleotides agree with TRBD2. CDR1 DFQATT and CDR2 SNEGSKA come from the germline V gene (reference sequence). The trim removed 4 bases at V and 4 bases at J, leaving 5 bases unmatched. The CDR3 covers 13 residues.

The table lists this clonotype with a few counts. The chain has TRBV11-2 and TRBJ2-3; TRBD1 is a possible D gene (6 bases). The length of the CDR3 is 15 residues. Deletions cut 3 bases from V and 3 bases from J, with 13 bases between. Germline CDR1 and CDR2: SGHAT and FQNNGV. CDR3 in DNA: TGTGCCAGCAGCTTTCCTCCGGGACATACAGATACGCAGTATTTT. Protein product: CASSFPPGHTDTQYF.

This clonotype was counted a few times. This chain connects TRBV20-1 to TRBJ2-4, with D maybe TRBD1 (5 bases). The CDR3 extends over 15 amino acids. Germline values: CDR1 DFQATT, CDR2 SNEGSKA (reference sequence). Trimming pared 4 bases from V and 9 bases from J, leaving 22 bases between. The CDR3 region has the DNA TGCAGTGCTACCCCCGACAGCGTCGGGCGGAGCATTCAGTACTTC. Amino acids: CSATPDSVGRSIQYF.

The rearrangement uses TRBV6-2 or TRBV6-3 and TRBJ1-1; D is perhaps TRBD1 (6 bases). Trimming removed 6 bases at V and 8 bases at J, with 10 bases between. The CDR3 extends over 11 amino acids. Germline V gives CDR1 MNHEY, CDR2 SVGEGT. As DNA, the CDR3 is TGTGCCAGCAGCCAAACAGGGGAAGCTTTCTTT. This sequence encodes CASSQTGEAFF.

This clonotype has a handful of counts. This chain uses TRBV29-1 with TRBJ1-1; 9 bases are shared with TRBD1. The CDR3 spans 15 residues. The germline V gene encodes CDR1 SQVTM and CDR2 ANQGSEA. V was clipped by 2 bases and J by 5 bases; unmatched bases: 9. CDR3 nucleotide sequence: TGCAGCGTTGAAAAAGGACAGGGGTCTCGGACTGAAGCTTTCTTT. Translated, it gives CSVEKGQGSRTEAFF. The full variable domain, in which reference TRBV29-1 and TRBJ1-1 provide the parts outside the CDR3, is SAVISQKPSRDICQRGTSLTIQCQVDSQVTMMFWYRQQPGQSLTLIATANQGSEATYESGFVIDKFPISRPNLTFSTLTVSNMSPEDSSIYLCSVEKGQGSRTEAFFGQGTRLTVV.

The chain has TRBV24-1 and TRBJ1-1, with no clear D. The CDR3 contains 13 residues. The germline V gene encodes CDR1 KGHDR and CDR2 SFDVKD. With 3 bases removed from V and 1 base from J, the gap between germline ends came to 5 bases. For the CDR3, the DNA is TGTGCCACCAGTGATGACAAGAACACTGAAGCTTTCTTT. Amino acids: CATSDDKNTEAFF.

The CDR3: CASSASLYSGNTIYF. In DNA, the CDR3 is TGTGCCAGCAGCGCCTCACTTTACTCTGGAAACACCATATATTTT. The chain employs TRBV3-1 and TRBJ1-3; D is undetermined. Germline CDR1 LGHDT, CDR2 YNNKEL (reference sequence). The CDR3 spans 15 residues. Trimming took off 5 bases at V and 0 bases at J, with 11 bases between the two ends.

This clonotype was counted a few times. The V gene is TRBV19, the J gene TRBJ2-5; 7 bases map to TRBD2. Germline CDR1 reads LNHDA; CDR2 reads SQIVND (reference sequence). V gave up 4 bases and J gave up 5 bases; unmatched junction bases: 10. The CDR3 has 15 amino acids. The CDR3 DNA reads TGTGCCAGTAGTAAAGGTAGCGGGTGGGGGGAGACCCAGTACTTC. Protein sequence: CASSKGSGWGETQYF. Variable domain in full (rest from reference TRBV19 and TRBJ2-5): DGGITQSPKYLFRKEGQNVTLSCEQNLNHDAMYWYRQDPGQGLRLIYYSQIVNDFQKGDIAEGYSVSREKKESFPLTVTSAQKNPTAFYLCASSKGSGWGETQYFGPGTRLLVL.

In this sample, this clonotype turned up once. The chain uses TRBV24-1 and TRBJ2-2, with D hard to call. In germline, CDR1 is KGHDR, CDR2 SFDVKD. The CDR3 is made up of 14 amino acids. V lost 5 bases and J lost 0, with 6 bases in between. As DNA, the CDR3 is TGTGCCACCAGTGCTGATACGAACACCGGGGAGCTGTTTTTT. It translates to CATSADTNTGELFF.

This clonotype was recorded a few times. DNA of the CDR3: TGTGCCAGCAGCTCTGATGGACTAGCGGGACTTACGCAGTATTTT. Encoded protein: CASSSDGLAGLTQYF. This chain uses TRBV7-2 with TRBJ2-3; 12 bases are a match to TRBD2. The V and J ends lost 4 bases and 8 bases, in that order; junction bases with no gene match: 7. Germline CDR1 SGHTA, CDR2 FQGNSA. The CDR3 length is 15 residues.

The J gene is TRBJ2-2, the V gene TRBV5-5, with a possible D match to TRBD1 (6 bases). The CDR3 has 18 amino acids. Germline CDR1 SGHKS, CDR2 YYEKEE (reference sequence). V shed 1 base and J shed 0 bases, with 16 bases lying between them. The CDR3 is CASSLYQLDRANTGELFF. CDR3 DNA sequence: TGTGCCAGCAGCTTGTATCAACTGGACAGAGCGAACACCGGGGAGCTGTTTTTT.

There are many counts of this clonotype. V usage is TRBV20-1 and J usage is TRBJ1-5; 8 bases are shared with TRBD1. Per germline, CDR1 DFQATT and CDR2 SNEGSKA (reference sequence). The V gene end was trimmed by 2 bases and the J gene end by 6 bases; junction bases not matched to a gene: 6. The length of the CDR3 is 14 residues. The DNA for the CDR3 is TGCAGTGCTAGATTCACAGGGGGACGTCAGCCCCAGCATTTT. Its protein is CSARFTGGRQPQHF.

This clonotype was seen repeatedly, ten times or more. The chain carries TRBV7-2 and TRBJ2-7; D is unclear. Germline V gene lookup returns CDR1 SGHTA and CDR2 FQGNSA. With 5 bases removed from V and 2 bases from J, the gap between germline ends came to 13 bases. The CDR3 sequence is 14 residues long. The CDR3 sequence is CASSGGEITYEQYF. DNA of the CDR3: TGTGCCAGCAGCGGTGGAGAGATCACCTACGAGCAGTACTTC.

This clonotype was detected only a few times. V and J are TRBV11-3 and TRBJ2-1, with 12 bases fitting TRBD2. The V gene's germline CDR1 is SGHNT and CDR2 YENEEA. Germline trimming cut 4 bases from V and 7 bases from J; bases unmatched to any gene: 5. This CDR3 region has 15 residues. Written as DNA, the CDR3 is TGTGCCAGCAGCTCCGGACTAGCGGGAAAAAATGAGCAGTTCTTC. Its translation: CASSSGLAGKNEQFF.

This clonotype was counted a few times. V and J are TRBV12-3 or TRBV12-4 and TRBJ2-3, with 9 bases that match TRBD2. The CDR3 has 16 residues. Trimming at V came to 3 bases and at J to 4 bases, leaving 8 bases not matched to a gene. The CDR3 region has the DNA TGTGCCAGCAGTTTCCCCCGCGCGGGAGGGGCAGATACGCAGTATTTT. This encodes CASSFPRAGGADTQYF.

This clonotype occurred many times. The chain recombines TRBV12-3 or TRBV12-4 with TRBJ2-1, with 7 bases identical to TRBD2. After removal of 2 bases from V and 9 bases from J, the junction contained 10 bases not matched to a gene. This CDR3 region has 15 residues. The CDR3 reads CASSLQAGALLEQFF. For the CDR3, the DNA is TGTGCCAGCAGTTTACAGGCGGGAGCCCTGCTTGAGCAGTTCTTC.

This clonotype was counted ten times or more. The chain has TRBV15 and TRBJ2-2; 8 bases match TRBD1. The CDR3 contains 14 residues. V was clipped by 5 bases and J by 7 bases; unmatched bases: 6. Germline loops: CDR1 LNHNV, CDR2 YYDKDF (reference sequence). The CDR3 here is CATSRDRGDGELFF. The CDR3 region has the DNA TGTGCCACCAGCCGCGACAGGGGTGACGGGGAGCTGTTTTTT. Complete variable domain (other parts from reference TRBV15 and TRBJ2-2): DAMVIQNPRYQVTQFGKPVTLSCSQTLNHNVMYWYQQKSSQAPKLLFHYYDKDFNNEADTPDNFQSRRPNTSFCFLDIRSPGLGDTAMYLCATSRDRGDGELFFGEGSRLTVL.

This clonotype was seen repeatedly, ten times or more. The V gene is TRBV11-2, the J gene TRBJ2-1; 9 bases line up with TRBD1. The CDR3 runs 12 residues. V trimming: 4 bases; J trimming: 15 bases; junction bases outside the gene matches: 7. Germline V gene sequence: CDR1 SGHAT, CDR2 FQNNGV. In DNA, the CDR3 is TGTGCCAGCAGCTCCCCCTCGGGACAGGGGTTCTTC. Its translation: CASSSPSGQGFF.

This clonotype has a count of ten or more. The chain employs TRBV20-1 and TRBJ2-1, with D hard to call. Germline values: CDR1 DFQATT, CDR2 SNEGSKA (reference sequence). With 0 bases removed from V and 8 bases from J, the gap between germline ends came to 8 bases. This CDR3 contains 12 residues. The CDR3 nucleotides are TGCAGTGCTAGAGATCTAAACCATGAGCAGTTCTTC. Its translation is CSARDLNHEQFF.

This clonotype occurred many times. CDR3 residues: CASSLLAGGFNEQFF. CDR3 nucleotide sequence: TGTGCCAGCAGCTTACTAGCGGGAGGGTTCAATGAGCAGTTCTTC. This rearrangement joins TRBV7-7 to TRBJ2-1, with 12 bases that match TRBD2. The CDR3 runs 15 residues. J gave up 6 bases and V 2 bases, and 2 bases lay outside the gene matches. The germline V gene has CDR1 SSHAT and CDR2 FNYEAQ (reference sequence).

The chain has TRBV7-2 and TRBJ2-1; 12 bases are a match to TRBD2. This CDR3 region has 14 residues. V shed 6 bases, J shed 14 bases, and the junction held 11 bases outside the gene matches. Germline V gene sequence: CDR1 SGHTA, CDR2 FQGNSA. DNA of the CDR3: TGTGCCAGCAGGAATGGGGCTAGCGGGAGGGCGGAGTTCTTC. This sequence encodes CASRNGASGRAEFF.

There are a few counts of this clonotype. The chain employs TRBV4-2 and TRBJ2-7; 8 bases match TRBD1. Germline loops: CDR1 LGHNA, CDR2 YNFKEQ. CDR3 length equals 18 residues. The trim removed 0 bases at V and 4 bases at J, leaving 14 bases unmatched. For the CDR3, the DNA is TGTGCCAGCAGCCAAGAGGGGGGACAGACAGGGGTGGTATACGAGCAGTACTTC. It codes for CASSQEGGQTGVVYEQYF.

This rearrangement joins TRBV29-1 to TRBJ1-4; a possible D gene is TRBD1 (6 bases). Germline V gives CDR1 SQVTM, CDR2 ANQGSEA. The CDR3 loop spans 13 amino acids. The CDR3 bases are TGCACCGCGACTACAGGGTTGTACGAAAAACTGTTTTTT. This encodes CTATTGLYEKLFF.

This clonotype was detected many times. This rearrangement joins TRBV20-1 to TRBJ2-4; 7 positions match TRBD1. The CDR3 has 15 residues. Trimming at V came to 5 bases and at J to 3 bases, leaving 10 bases not matched to a gene. Germline V lookup: CDR1 DFQATT, CDR2 SNEGSKA (reference sequence). In nucleotides, the CDR3 is TGCAGTGCTCCTCCTCCCGGGACAGTCAAAAACATTCAGTACTTC. The encoded protein is CSAPPPGTVKNIQYF.

Comment on this clonotype: An end of the junction differs from the germline gene, which may be a read error. CDR3 bases: TGTTCCATCAGTGAGTCCGGAGCAGTTCAAGAGACCCAGTACTTC. It specifies CSISESGAVQETQYF. The J gene is TRBJ2-5, the V gene TRBV10-3, with D uncertain. CDR3 length equals 15 residues. CDR1 ENHRY and CDR2 SYGVKD come from the germline V gene.

This clonotype has just a few counts. This chain links TRBV12-3 or TRBV12-4 with TRBJ1-2; D gene unclear. The V gene lost 1 base and the J gene lost 5 bases, with 11 bases spanning the gap. The CDR3 has 14 residues. The CDR3 sequence is CASSLGRIGYGYTF. The CDR3 DNA reads as TGTGCCAGCAGTTTAGGGCGGATTGGTTATGGCTACACCTTC.

This clonotype was counted many times. V usage is TRBV7-6 and J usage is TRBJ2-1; no definite D call. V lost 2 bases and J lost 8, with 16 bases in between. Germline V gene data show CDR1 as SGHVS and CDR2 as FNYEAQ. The CDR3 is 15 residues long. The DNA of the CDR3 is TGTGCCAGCAGCTTAACAACAGCCCGATTCGATGAGCAGTTCTTC. Amino acids: CASSLTTARFDEQFF.